This entry lists 26 T cell receptor beta chains sequenced from one sample in a study of T cell responses to AZD1222 COVID-19 vaccine (dated by TCRdb to the early 2020s). Explained via the paper, the time point label denotes: baseline before first vaccination. The method behind the library was the immunoSEQ multiplex PCR assay. The immuneACCESS repertoire file appears here via TCRdb, limited to in-frame rearrangements. These files lack a portion of the clones; in checked studies, under half of the deficit traces to unresolved V genes, and the cause of the others is not known. This sample has 95,000 to 130,000 clones in its table, and about 86% of those were observed once. About 10% of the sample comes from the top ten. The sample was peripheral blood, taken on day 0 of AZD1222 vaccination. These receptors came from an adult in good health.

This clone showed up just once. This chain uses TRBV19 with TRBJ1-1, with D uncertain. The germline V gene has CDR1 LNHDA and CDR2 SQIVND (reference sequence). The CDR3 is 16 residues long. V was shortened by 2 bases and J by 5 bases, with 18 bases between the two germline ends. CDR3 DNA sequence: TGTGCCAGTAGTATATCCGCGCAGCCCCCATATACTGAAGCTTTCTTT. Its protein product is CASSISAQPPYTEAFF.

The chain carries TRBV28 and TRBJ1-2, with D maybe TRBD1 (6 bases). The germline V gene encodes CDR1 MDHEN and CDR2 SYDVKM. The CDR3 runs 15 residues. V was trimmed by 8 bases and J by 2 bases, leaving 18 bases between them. Written as DNA, the CDR3 is TGTGCCAGCGAAACGGGGGGGCGTGAAAACTATGGCTACACCTTC. It is translated as CASETGGRENYGYTF.

The chain links TRBV5-1 to TRBJ2-3; 13 bases are shared with TRBD2. The CDR3 loop spans 15 amino acids. V shed 2 bases and J 6 bases; nucleotides not matched to a gene: 3. Germline V gene sequence: CDR1 SGHRS, CDR2 YFSETQ. The CDR3 nucleotides are TGCGCCAGCAGCTTAACTAGCGGGGGGGCTGATACGCAGTATTTT. Its translation is CASSLTSGGADTQYF.

CDR3 nucleotide sequence: TGCGCCAGCAGCTTGGGACAGGGGGTGAATGAGCAGTTCTTC. This encodes CASSLGQGVNEQFF. V and J are TRBV5-1 and TRBJ2-1, with 9 positions matching TRBD1. Germline V lookup: CDR1 SGHRS, CDR2 YFSETQ. V lost 0 bases, J lost 7 bases, and 2 bases stayed unmatched. This CDR3 is 14 amino acids long.

The chain has TRBV7-9 and TRBJ2-5; TRBD1 aligns across 8 bases. The CDR3 extends over 16 amino acids. V lost 5 bases and J lost 2; bases outside the gene matches: 10. Germline V gives CDR1 SEHNR, CDR2 FQNEAQ (reference sequence). The CDR3 spells CASSRTGTGNQETQYF. The CDR3 bases are TGTGCCAGCAGCCGTACGGGGACAGGAAATCAAGAGACCCAGTACTTC.

The J gene is TRBJ1-6, the V gene TRBV3-1 (or the pseudogene TRBV3-2), with D possibly being TRBD1 (5 bases). V gave up 1 base and J gave up 7 bases, with 8 bases separating them. The CDR3 extends over 14 amino acids. Per germline, CDR1 LGHDT and CDR2 YNNKEL (reference sequence). The CDR3 here is CASSQGGWNSPLHF. CDR3 DNA: TGTGCCAGCAGCCAAGGGGGGTGGAATTCACCCCTCCACTTT.

CDR3 coding DNA: TGTGCCAGCAGCCACCTAGGACTAGCGGGGAACACCGGGGAGCTGTTTTTT. Translating it yields CASSHLGLAGNTGELFF. The chain combines TRBV14 with TRBJ2-2; TRBD2 agrees at 11 bases. Germline trimming cut 3 bases from V and 1 base from J; bases unmatched to any gene: 4. The CDR3 consists of 17 residues. Germline CDR1 SGHDN, CDR2 FVKESK.

J is TRBJ2-1 and V is TRBV11-2; tentative D call: TRBD2 (5 bases). With 0 bases removed from V and 9 bases from J, the gap between germline ends came to 9 bases. The CDR3 consists of 13 residues. Germline values: CDR1 SGHAT, CDR2 FQNNGV. The CDR3 nucleotides read TGTGCCAGCAGCTTAGACGTCAGCGGTGAGCAGTTCTTC. It codes for CASSLDVSGEQFF.

This clone was seen a handful of times. The chain uses TRBV28 and TRBJ1-2; 7 bases agree with TRBD1. V lost 2 bases to trimming and J lost 4 bases; unmatched junction nucleotides: 7. Germline values: CDR1 MDHEN, CDR2 SYDVKM. The CDR3 covers 15 residues. The DNA of the CDR3 is TGTGCCAGCAGTTTAGGGACAGCGAAAGTCTATGGCTACACCTTC. It yields the protein CASSLGTAKVYGYTF.

The chain has TRBV4-2 and TRBJ2-7, with 9 bases aligning to TRBD2. Trimming took 1 base from V and 5 from J; bases not matched to a gene: 6. The length of the CDR3 is 15 residues. Germline loops: CDR1 LGHNA, CDR2 YNFKEQ. The CDR3 nucleotides are TGTGCCAGCAGCCAAGGACTAGCGGATCCTAACGAGCAGTACTTC. It yields the protein CASSQGLADPNEQYF.

The chain links TRBV25-1 to TRBJ2-6; no reliable D call. Germline lookup yields CDR1 MGHDK and CDR2 SYGVNS. Trimming took off 6 bases at V and 2 bases at J, with 5 bases between the two ends. The CDR3 extends over 13 amino acids. The CDR3 here is CASRETGANVLTF. CDR3 in DNA: TGTGCCAGCAGAGAGACTGGGGCCAACGTCCTGACTTTC.

V is TRBV11-2 and J is TRBJ2-1, with 7 nucleotides matching TRBD2. This CDR3 contains 12 residues. J was trimmed by 9 bases and V by 6 bases; bases with no gene match: 5. The germline V gene encodes CDR1 SGHAT and CDR2 FQNNGV. The CDR3 sequence: CASSIGLGEQFF. CDR3 nucleotide sequence: TGTGCCAGCAGTATCGGACTAGGTGAGCAGTTCTTC.

In its sample, this clone was seen a few times. The chain joins TRBV7-8 to TRBJ1-3; D might be TRBD1 (6 bases). In germline, CDR1 is SGHVS, CDR2 FQNEAQ. The germline V and J ends were trimmed by 3 bases and 0 bases, with 9 bases remaining between them. CDR3 length: 15 residues. The CDR3 region is CASSLDSPSGNTIYF. In nucleotides, the CDR3 is TGTGCCAGCAGCTTGGACAGTCCCTCTGGAAACACCATATATTTT.

CDR3 DNA sequence: TGTGCCAGCAGCCACTATTGGACAGGCAAAAATCAGCCCCAGCATTTT. The encoded protein is CASSHYWTGKNQPQHF. V is TRBV7-8 and J is TRBJ1-5; 7 bases are shared with TRBD1. Trimming cost V 5 bases and J 4 bases; bases outside gene matches: 11. The CDR3 is 16 residues long. Germline V CDR1 and CDR2: SGHVS, FQNEAQ.

This chain links TRBV7-8 with TRBJ2-3, with TRBD1 matching over 9 bases. V lost 5 bases to trimming and J lost 4 bases; unmatched junction nucleotides: 7. This CDR3 has 15 residues. The germline CDR1 and CDR2 sequences are SGHVS and FQNEAQ. Here the CDR3 DNA reads TGTGCCAGCAGCAGAAACAGGGGGCCGGCAGATACGCAGTATTTT. Protein sequence: CASSRNRGPADTQYF.

The chain links TRBV2 to TRBJ1-1; TRBD1 aligns across 8 bases. This CDR3 spans 17 amino acids. Losses at the gene ends were 2 bases for V and 2 bases for J; bases not matched to a gene: 10. CDR1 SNHLY and CDR2 FYNNEI come from the germline V gene. CDR3 DNA: TGTGCCAGCAGTGAAAGGGGCAGGGGGCTTTTCAACACTGAAGCTTTCTTT. Translated, it gives CASSERGRGLFNTEAFF.

This sequence joins TRBV6-2 or TRBV6-3 and TRBJ1-2, with TRBD1 matching over 10 bases. V was clipped by 5 bases and J by 2 bases; unmatched bases: 8. Germline values: CDR1 MNHEY, CDR2 SVGEGT. The CDR3 has 16 amino acids. Here the CDR3 reads CASSPRPGQGNYGYTF. CDR3 coding DNA: TGTGCCAGCAGTCCAAGACCGGGACAGGGGAACTATGGCTACACCTTC.

This chain connects TRBV4-2 to TRBJ1-6; a possible D gene is TRBD1 (5 bases). V gave up 2 bases and J gave up 3 bases, with 11 bases separating them. This CDR3 spans 16 amino acids. Per the germline V gene, CDR1 is LGHNA and CDR2 is YNFKEQ. DNA of the CDR3: TGTGCCAGCAGCCAATTTCAGGGAAACTATAATTCACCCCTCCACTTT. Translated, it gives CASSQFQGNYNSPLHF.

CDR3 DNA sequence: TGCAGCGCCATAGGGACAGCCTCCTACGAGCAGTACTTC. This gives the protein CSAIGTASYEQYF. The rearrangement links TRBV29-1 to TRBJ2-7; 7 nucleotides align to TRBD1. Looked up from germline, CDR1 is SQVTM and CDR2 is ANQGSEA. The CDR3 extends over 13 amino acids. Trimming cost V 7 bases and J 0 bases; bases outside gene matches: 6.

V and J are TRBV7-2 and TRBJ1-2; 7 positions agree with TRBD1. Per the germline V gene, CDR1 is SGHTA and CDR2 is FQGNSA. The CDR3 runs to 16 residues. V lost 5 bases and J lost 0; bases outside the gene matches: 9. For the CDR3, the DNA is TGTGCCAGCAGCCTGGTTGGGACAGCAACTAACTATGGCTACACCTTC. Translated, it gives CASSLVGTATNYGYTF.

The chain uses TRBV30 and TRBJ1-6, with 12 bases identical to TRBD1. V was clipped by 2 bases and J by 10 bases; unmatched bases: 6. Per the germline V gene, CDR1 is GTSNPN and CDR2 is SVGIG (reference sequence). The CDR3 runs to 15 residues. The CDR3 sequence is CAWSSPGQGASPLHF. In DNA, the CDR3 is TGTGCCTGGAGTTCTCCGGGACAGGGGGCCTCACCCCTCCACTTT.

The chain links TRBV28 to TRBJ1-3; D is ambiguous. V was cut by 7 bases and J by 4 bases, with 5 bases left in between. Germline CDR1 is MDHEN and CDR2 is SYDVKM. This CDR3 spans 11 amino acids. The CDR3 reads CASIQGNTIYF. The CDR3 DNA is TGTGCCAGCATACAGGGAAACACCATATATTTT.

V is TRBV11-2 and J is TRBJ1-6; TRBD1 might be the D (6 bases). V was cut by 6 bases and J by 12 bases, with 18 bases left in between. Per the germline V gene, CDR1 is SGHAT and CDR2 is FQNNGV. The length of the CDR3 is 14 residues. CDR3 region: CASRGAALTLPLHF. The CDR3, as DNA: TGTGCCAGCAGGGGGGCCGCGTTGACTTTACCCCTCCACTTT.

The chain employs TRBV7-9 and TRBJ2-7, with 15 bases aligning to TRBD2. With V trimmed by 4 bases and J by 2 bases, 9 bases remained unmatched. The CDR3 has 18 amino acids. Germline V gene data show CDR1 as SEHNR and CDR2 as FQNEAQ (reference sequence). The CDR3: CASSSRTSGRALTYEQYF. CDR3 nucleotide sequence: TGTGCCAGCAGCTCCAGGACTAGCGGGAGGGCGTTGACCTACGAGCAGTACTTC.

The chain recombines TRBV6-2 or TRBV6-3 with TRBJ1-2; weak D call: TRBD1 (5 bases). Germline V CDR1 and CDR2: MNHEY, SVGEGT. This CDR3 comprises 14 residues. V was cut by 3 bases and J by 3 bases, with 11 bases left in between. DNA of the CDR3: TGTGCCAGCAGTTATTATTTCAGGGACTATGGCTACACCTTC. Translated, it gives CASSYYFRDYGYTF.

In DNA, the CDR3 is TGTGCCATCGGGACTAGCGGGAGCTCGGGCACCGGGGAGCTGTTTTTT. Translating gives CAIGTSGSSGTGELFF. This rearrangement joins TRBV25-1 to TRBJ2-2; 14 positions match TRBD2. V dropped 10 bases and J dropped 4; count of bases not matched to a gene: 8. Germline CDR1 reads MGHDK; CDR2 reads SYGVNS. The CDR3 extends over 16 amino acids.